This TCR beta chain comes out of a study of CDR3 diversity in severe acne. Germline lookup yields CDR1 SGHNT and CDR2 YYREEE (reference sequence). The germline V and J ends were trimmed by 7 bases and 4 bases, with 20 bases remaining between them. The CDR3 totals 15 residues. TCRdb analysed the PCR reads with MiXCR anew, one entry per CDR3 protein. Found here are more than 85,000 distinct CDR3 sequences, around 50% of them singletons; the top ten hold 10%. Material for sequencing was blood. The clonotype was recovered from a male donor in good health, serving as a control. V and J are TRBV5-4 and TRBJ2-5; D possibly corresponds to TRBD1 (5 bases). CDR3 in amino acids: CASGALTSVRETQYF. The CDR3 DNA is TGTGCCAGCGGGGCACTAACGAGTGTAAGAGAGACCCAGTACTTC.